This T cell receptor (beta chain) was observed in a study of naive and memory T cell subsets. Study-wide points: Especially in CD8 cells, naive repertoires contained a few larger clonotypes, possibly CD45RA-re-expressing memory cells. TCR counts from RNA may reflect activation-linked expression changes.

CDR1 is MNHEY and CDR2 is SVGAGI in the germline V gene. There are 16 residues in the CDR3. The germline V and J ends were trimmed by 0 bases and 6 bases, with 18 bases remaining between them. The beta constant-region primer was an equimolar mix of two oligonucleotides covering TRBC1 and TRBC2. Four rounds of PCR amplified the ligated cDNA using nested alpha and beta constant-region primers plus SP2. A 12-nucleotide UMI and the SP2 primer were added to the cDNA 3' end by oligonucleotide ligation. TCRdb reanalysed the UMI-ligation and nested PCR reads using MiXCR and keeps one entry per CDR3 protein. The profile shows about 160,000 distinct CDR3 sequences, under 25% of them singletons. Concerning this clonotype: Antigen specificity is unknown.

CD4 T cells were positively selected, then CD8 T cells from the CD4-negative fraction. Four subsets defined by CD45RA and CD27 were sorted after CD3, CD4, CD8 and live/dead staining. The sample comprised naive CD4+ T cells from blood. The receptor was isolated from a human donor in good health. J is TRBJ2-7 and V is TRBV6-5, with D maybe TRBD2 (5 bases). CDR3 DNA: TGTGCCAGCAGTTACTCGTCATTATCTCCCCGGGGCGAGCAGTACTTC. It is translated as CASSYSSLSPRGEQYF.